This T cell receptor (beta chain) was sequenced for a study of cytomegalovirus exposure and HLA in healthy donors (dated by TCRdb to 2016 to 2017). In terms of the full investigation: An earlier analysis of roughly 500 of the donors reported 276 Gb of sequence data and 117 million unique TCR beta sequences from some 180 million T cells. An early release covering roughly 640 HLA-typed donors comprised about 310 gigabases of sequencing data and roughly 85 million unique TCR sequences. Of the 398 genotyped donors, approximately 83% fell in the genetic ancestry cluster associated with self-reported Caucasian donors. The study aimed to test whether cataloging public T cell receptors could reveal signatures of past pathogen exposure. The study profiled the T cell repertoires of hundreds of subjects by immunosequencing and related them to cytomegalovirus serostatus. Besides the first cohort of roughly 660 subjects, a separate validation cohort made up of over 100 different subjects was used. High-throughput TCR immunosequencing, statistical association of individual TCRs with disease status, and machine learning were combined to predict cytomegalovirus infection status. In a later analysis, previously published TCR beta repertoires from fewer than 750 donors were re-analyzed and high-resolution HLA genotyping was added so that TCR occurrence patterns could be studied. In the later analysis, no new phenotypic data were used to find candidate immune exposures; instead, reliance was placed on TCR beta sequences and their occurrence across donors. In an earlier analysis of roughly 540 of the donors, high-throughput TCR beta sequencing was used to judge whether each TCR beta V gene segment behaved as functional or pseudogenic. Alongside the repertoire data, information on donor age, sex, ethnicity and CMV serostatus was compiled. Genome-wide SNP genotypes for about three fifths of the 666 donors were used in a later genetic analysis, which treated that subset as a discovery cohort. All discovery cohort repertoires had been generated on a single sequencing platform. Both class I and class II loci were covered by HLA typing, at four-digit resolution. The number of typed donors differed by locus: about 629-630 for A, B, C, DRB1 and DQB1; 500 to 550 for DQA1; 606 for DPA1; and roughly 470 for DPB1. Roughly 5 DR-DQ haplotypes were handled as single units for association and clustering, since linkage in the cohort was strong. Across some 400 genotyped donors of the cohort, an average of 235,054 unique TCR beta nucleotide sequences per donor were sequenced, and 15% to 20% of those sequences were non-productive. The paper's findings and limits, for the study overall: HLA typing was unavailable for some donors at each locus, so association tests used only the typed subset. According to a later analysis, most CMV-associated TCR beta chains appeared to be HLA-restricted, and the HLA associations seemed to be driven largely by CMV exposure. Cytomegalovirus status was reported to be diagnosed by the classifier with high specificity and sensitivity in both the original and validation cohorts. In a later genetic analysis, a missense DCLRE1C variant was associated with V-gene and J-gene trimming of TCR beta chains, and the association was replicated in an independent cohort. An earlier analysis of approximately 570 of the donors showed that most TCR beta V segments appeared in productive rearrangements either about 87% or about 30% of the time, which broadly matched IMGT annotations. Because counts were too low, about 18 rarely observed V segments, including chromosome 9 orphons, were left out of the earlier analysis of some 640 of the donors. Specific HLA alleles were associated with 18,000 or so TCR beta sequences at a false discovery rate of 0.05 in a later analysis. In this cohort, only TCR beta chains were sequenced, and detectable features were limited by the absence of alpha or paired-chain data. For the cohort, immune exposure information was limited to CMV serostatus. A further reported finding was that TCR beta sequences accurately predicted the HLA-A and HLA-B alleles for most subjects in the first cohort. In vitro tests confirmed that a few of the cytomegalovirus-associated TCR beta chains recognize cytomegalovirus antigens. Presence/absence analyses assumed roughly uniform sequencing depth across donors, an assumption that may not hold. A later analysis reported that several top co-occurrence clusters appeared linked to parvovirus B19, influenza, CMV and Epstein-Barr virus. In a later analysis, the rate of TCR association differed among HLA loci, with DRB1 alleles having the most associated TCRs and HLA-C alleles having the fewest. In a later analysis, HLA-associated TCR beta chains were found to be more clonally expanded and to have lower generation probabilities than equally common non-associated chains. In a later genetic analysis, fewer N-insertions in productive TCRs were reported among donors in an Asian-associated ancestry cluster than the 666-donor mean. When HLA alleles, especially DR and DQ, strongly co-occurred, TCR associations were difficult to assign to individual alleles. Most TCR sequences were observed very rarely across donors, whereas some public TCRs were present in many individuals. The study gave a list of under 200 TCR beta chains associated with cytomegalovirus. A cluster of highly shared sequence variants was judged likely to represent a technical artifact of the sequencing pipeline. Some IMGT-functional V segments, including TRBV6-2 and TRBV6-3, could not be told apart with the 87-base-pair reads, so those segments were excluded. Linkage disequilibrium might explain the correlated functional status among segregating V segments, but an unknown experimental factor could not be excluded. The authors suggested that the approach could potentially be extended to other disease states and immunological phenotypes.

Counted from cysteine to phenylalanine, this CDR3 has 15 amino acids. Just CDR3 DNA is preserved here, 45 bases in frame from base 1. Trimming at the junction amounts to 3 bases on V and 3 bases on J, and the germline ends lie 14 bases apart. The CDR1 and CDR2 encoded by the germline V gene are SQVTM and ANQGSEA. The method behind the library was the immunoSEQ multiplex PCR assay. For the multiplex PCR, a mixture combining 60 forward primers for TCR Vbeta segments and 13 reverse primers for TCR Jbeta segments was used. A multiplex PCR assay on genomic DNA amplified the CDR3 region of rearranged TCR beta genes. Amplified TCR beta libraries were sequenced as 87-base-pair reads on the Illumina HiSeq System. Regarding the original processing steps: A later analysis counted approximately 74 million unique TCR beta chains across the 650 to 700 repertoires, and roughly 9.9 million of these chains were shared by at least two donors. Raw reads were error-corrected and collapsed into unique sequences with a nearest-neighbor algorithm that merged closely related sequences to remove PCR and sequencing errors. Alignment of CDR3 sequences to IMGT reference sequences was used to assign V, D and J gene segments. For a sequence to be retained, at least a six-nucleotide match to both a V gene segment and a J gene segment was required. Rearrangements were classified as productive when the CDR3 lacked stop codons and remained in frame with V and J, and all other rearrangements were classified as non-productive. Following IMGT convention, CDR3 was defined as the stretch from the second conserved V-encoded cysteine to the conserved J-encoded phenylalanine. The earlier analysis of 587 of the donors excluded sequences that lacked an unambiguous match to a single V gene segment. In an earlier analysis of almost 600 of the donors, a V segment was called functional when productive rearrangements were above 56.7%, and segregating when the standard deviation between donors exceeded 5%. A statistical classification framework was developed to diagnose cytomegalovirus status using the catalog of TCR beta chain sequences. In a later analysis, TCR nucleotide sequences were compared against IMGT/GENE-DB human TR gene sequences so that V and J genes could be assigned. A later analysis assigned CDR3 sequences and most-parsimonious VDJ recombination scenarios with the TCRdist pipeline. In a later analysis, each TCR beta chain was defined by its CDR3 amino acid sequence together with its V-gene family, and reads without a unique V-gene family were excluded. In a later analysis, around 650 highly shared, low-generation-probability nucleotide sequences were removed to address suspected cross-contamination and a sequencing artifact. A later analysis calculated a clonal expansion index for each public chain from normalized within-repertoire ranks of inferred template counts. Generation probabilities in a later analysis came from a VDJ recombination model fitted to out-of-frame rearrangements, and those results were checked against IGoR. In a later analysis, TCR-TCR, TCR-HLA and TCR-CMV co-occurrence was scored with hypergeometric tests, and a repertoire-size bias correction was applied to TCR pairs. To estimate false discovery rates, a later analysis permuted the HLA or CMV assignments 20 times. In a later analysis, co-occurring TCRs were grouped using DBSCAN, with TCRdist sequence similarity added in when clustering inside HLA-allele-positive subsets. Co-occurrence clustering excluded repertoires with fewer than 30,000 or more than 120,000 public chains, plus five with anomalous nucleotide sharing. TCRdb limited this immuneACCESS table to in-frame rearrangements with V and J called. A share of clones is missing; checked studies link under half to unresolved V genes, and the rest is unexplained. From that table come the V and J calls and clone size; the DNA was used to work out D and trimming. This sample is represented by nearly 110,000 clones; 77% of them were singletons. The biggest ten clones account for 4.2% of the sample.

Concerning this clone: Its binding antigen is unknown. The input lacks base qualities; no much larger clone sits a single base away.

The cohort consisted of 600 to 750 healthy bone marrow donors. Cohort members were all nominally healthy when sampled, although unrecorded immune exposures were likely present. The donor tested CMV seronegative, placing the donor among the 300 to 400 seronegative members of the cohort. A peripheral blood sample was collected from each donor, and TCR beta sequencing was performed on peripheral blood mononuclear cells. The Qiagen DNeasy Blood Extraction Kit was used to extract genomic DNA from the blood cell samples. This TCR was sampled from a male donor in good health and CMV-seronegative. Sequenced input: PBMCs. This chain is built from TRBV29-1 and TRBJ2-2; no D gene is confidently identified. The CDR3 reads as follows: CSVDPRQTHTGELFF. In nucleotide form, the sequence is TGCAGCGTTGACCCCCGACAAACCCACACCGGGGAGCTGTTTTTT.